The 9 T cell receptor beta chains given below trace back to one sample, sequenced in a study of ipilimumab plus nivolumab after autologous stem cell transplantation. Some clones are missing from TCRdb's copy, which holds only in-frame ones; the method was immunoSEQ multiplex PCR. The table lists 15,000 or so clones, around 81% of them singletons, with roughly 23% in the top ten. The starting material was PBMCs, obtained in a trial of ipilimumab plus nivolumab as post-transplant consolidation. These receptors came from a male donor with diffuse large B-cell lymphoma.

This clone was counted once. The CDR3 region is CASSLRVGEQYF. DNA for the CDR3: TGTGCCAGCAGCTTACGGGTCGGCGAGCAGTACTTC. The J gene is TRBJ2-7, the V gene TRBV7-9; the D is unclear. This CDR3 has 12 residues. Trimming took off 2 bases at V and 6 bases at J, with 8 bases between the two ends. Germline V gene sequence: CDR1 SEHNR, CDR2 FQNEAQ (reference sequence).

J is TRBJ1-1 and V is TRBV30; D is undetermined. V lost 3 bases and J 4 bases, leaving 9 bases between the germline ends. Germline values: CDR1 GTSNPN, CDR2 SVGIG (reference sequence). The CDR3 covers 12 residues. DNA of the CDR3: TGTGCCTGGAGCACCGTCGGCACTGAAGCTTTCTTT. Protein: CAWSTVGTEAFF. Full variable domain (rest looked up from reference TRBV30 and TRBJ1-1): SQTIHQWPATLVQPVGSPLSLECTVEGTSNPNLYWYRQAAGRGLQLLFYSVGIGQISSEVPQNLSASRPQDRQFILSSKKLLLSDSGFYLCAWSTVGTEAFFGQGTRLTVV.

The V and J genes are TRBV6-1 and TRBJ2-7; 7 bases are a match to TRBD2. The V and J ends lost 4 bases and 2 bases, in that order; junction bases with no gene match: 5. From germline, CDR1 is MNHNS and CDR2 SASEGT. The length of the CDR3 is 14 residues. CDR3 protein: CASSVRGGAYEQYF. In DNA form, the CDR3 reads TGTGCCAGCAGTGTTCGCGGGGGAGCCTACGAGCAGTACTTC.

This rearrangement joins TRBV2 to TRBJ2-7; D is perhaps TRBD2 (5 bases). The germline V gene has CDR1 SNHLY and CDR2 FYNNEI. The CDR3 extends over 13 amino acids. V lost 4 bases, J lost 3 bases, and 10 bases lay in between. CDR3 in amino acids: CASSGQADYEQYF. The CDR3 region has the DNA TGTGCCAGCAGTGGTCAAGCGGACTACGAGCAGTACTTC.

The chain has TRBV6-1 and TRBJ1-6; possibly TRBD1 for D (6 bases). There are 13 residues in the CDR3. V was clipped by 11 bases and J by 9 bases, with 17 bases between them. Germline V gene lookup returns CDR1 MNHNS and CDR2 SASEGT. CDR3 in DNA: TGTGCCGCTCTACAGGGTACAGGTTCACCCCTCCACTTT. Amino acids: CAALQGTGSPLHF.

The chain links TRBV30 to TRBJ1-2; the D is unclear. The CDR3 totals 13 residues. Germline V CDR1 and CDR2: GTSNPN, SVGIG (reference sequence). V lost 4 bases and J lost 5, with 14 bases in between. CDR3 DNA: TGTGCCTGGAACTCCCTCCACTATTATGGCTACACCTTC. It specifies CAWNSLHYYGYTF.

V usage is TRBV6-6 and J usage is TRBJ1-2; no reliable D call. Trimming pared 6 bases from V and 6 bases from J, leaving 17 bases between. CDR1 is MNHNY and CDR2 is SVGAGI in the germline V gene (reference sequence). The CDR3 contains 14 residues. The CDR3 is CASRDHQRRNGYTF. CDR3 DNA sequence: TGTGCCAGCAGGGATCATCAGAGAAGGAATGGCTACACCTTC.

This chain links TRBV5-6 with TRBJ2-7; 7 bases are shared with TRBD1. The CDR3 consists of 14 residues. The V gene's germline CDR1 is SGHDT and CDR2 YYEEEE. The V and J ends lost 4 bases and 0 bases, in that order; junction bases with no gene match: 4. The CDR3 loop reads CASSPGQNSYEQYF. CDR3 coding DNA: TGTGCCAGCAGCCCGGGACAGAACTCCTACGAGCAGTACTTC.

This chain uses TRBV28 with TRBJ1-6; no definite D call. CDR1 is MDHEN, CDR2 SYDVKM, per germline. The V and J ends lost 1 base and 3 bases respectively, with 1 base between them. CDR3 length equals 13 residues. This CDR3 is CASSLFYNSPLHF. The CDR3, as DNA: TGTGCCAGCAGTTTATTCTATAATTCACCCCTCCACTTT. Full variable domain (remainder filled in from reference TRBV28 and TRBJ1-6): DVKVTQSSRYLVKRTGEKVFLECVQDMDHENMFWYRQDPGLGLRLIYFSYDVKMKEKGDIPEGYSVSREKKERFSLILESASTNQTSMYLCASSLFYNSPLHFGNGTRLTVT.